The 4 T cell receptor beta chains presented below share a single source sample, sequenced in a study of blood T cell repertoires in COVID-19. Using immunoSEQ multiplex PCR, the repertoire was profiled, and TCRdb retains in-frame clones only, with some absent. The table shows hundreds of thousands of clones, with 86% occurring only once. The specimen was peripheral blood. All receptors come from a woman in her twenties or thirties with active or convalescent COVID-19.

This chain links TRBV5-4 with TRBJ1-1; no clear D gene. Germline V gene sequence: CDR1 SGHNT, CDR2 YYREEE (reference sequence). The V end was cut by 0 bases, the J end by 0 bases, with 6 bases between. The CDR3 is made up of 14 amino acids. The CDR3 nucleotides are TGTGCCAGCAGCTTGGATGCGATGAACACTGAAGCTTTCTTT. As protein: CASSLDAMNTEAFF.

The V gene is TRBV27, the J gene TRBJ2-7; 7 bases fit TRBD1. The CDR3 runs to 14 residues. Germline CDR1 MNHEY, CDR2 SMNVEV (reference sequence). V shed 1 base and J 6 bases; nucleotides not matched to a gene: 6. Written as DNA, the CDR3 is TGTGCCAGCAGTTTATGTGACAGGGAGTGCGAGCAGTACTTC. Translated: CASSLCDRECEQYF.

This clone was detected only a few times. This chain uses TRBV10-3 with TRBJ1-2, with 7 bases lining up with TRBD1. Unmatched junction bases numbered 10, after V lost 6 bases and J lost 0 bases. Germline V gene lookup returns CDR1 ENHRY and CDR2 SYGVKD. CDR3 length: 16 amino acids. The CDR3 spells CAIRTTGERANYGYTF. CDR3 sequence (DNA): TGTGCCATCAGGACAACAGGGGAAAGGGCTAACTATGGCTACACCTTC.

The V gene is TRBV4-1, the J gene TRBJ1-1; TRBD1 might be the D (6 bases). The CDR3 totals 12 residues. In germline, CDR1 is MGHRA, CDR2 YSYEKL. Trimming took off 1 base at V and 11 bases at J, with 11 bases between the two ends. The CDR3, as DNA: TGCGCCAGCAGCCAAGTGGGGGCCGTGGCTTTCTTT. It specifies CASSQVGAVAFF.